This T cell receptor (beta chain) is from a study of cytomegalovirus exposure and HLA in healthy donors. Study-level findings and limits: Evidence from a later analysis indicated that most CMV-associated TCR beta chains looked HLA-restricted. The authors later linked a missense DCLRE1C variant to TCR beta V- and J-gene trimming. Listed as cytomegalovirus-associated were 150 to 200 TCR beta chains. Analyses of presence/absence relied on an assumption of roughly uniform sequencing depth across donors.

To note about this clone: The antigen remains unidentified.

PCR involved 60 Vbeta and 13 Jbeta primers. Sequencing was performed with immunoSEQ multiplex PCR; in TCRdb, only in-frame clones are kept and a portion is missing. The sample has over 95,000 clones; more than 60% are singletons. The length of the CDR3 is 14 residues. Losses at the gene ends were 2 bases for V and 4 bases for J; bases not matched to a gene: 1. The V gene's germline CDR1 is LGHNA and CDR2 YNFKEQ. The clonotype was recovered from a female donor in good health and CMV-seronegative. The source material was PBMCs. V usage is TRBV4-2 and J usage is TRBJ2-7; 11 bases agree with TRBD2. The DNA of the CDR3 is TGTGCCAGCAGCCAAAGGACTAGCGGGTACGAGCAGTACTTC. Amino acid sequence: CASSQRTSGYEQYF.